A selection of T cell receptor beta chains follows, all from one sample in a study of blood T cell repertoires in COVID-19. Repertoires were generated with immunoSEQ multiplex PCR, while TCRdb's copy carries only in-frame clones and drops some. Found here are roughly 80,000 clones, 91% of them singletons; the top ten hold 2.5% to 3%. Material: peripheral blood. These receptors were collected from a man between 50 and 59 years old with COVID-19, enrolled during active disease. Both conserved end residues are part of each CDR3. D genes are given only for firm matches. Some rows mark clone size as missing; the rest say once, few, many or name a class of expanded clone.

d_gene	abundance	v_gene	j_gene	CDR3nt	CDR3aa
TRBD1	NA	TRBV9	TRBJ1-2	TGTGCCAGCAGCGTAGGGGCAGGGGGTGGCTACACCTTC	CASSVGAGGGYTF
TRBD2	NA	TRBV20-1	TRBJ2-1	TGCAGTGCTAGTCGACTAGCGGGGAGCAATGAGCAGTTCTTC	CSASRLAGSNEQFF
TRBD2	NA	TRBV5-1	TRBJ2-2	TGCGCCAGCAGCTTGGGGTCGGGAGGCGGCACCGGGGAGCTGTTTTTT	CASSLGSGGGTGELFF
NA	NA	TRBV19	TRBJ2-2	TGTGCCAGTAGTCCCCGGGTCAGGAACACCGGGGAGCTGTTTTTT	CASSPRVRNTGELFF
NA	NA	TRBV24-1	TRBJ2-7	TGTGCCACTCAAACAGGGAGCCGGGGAGAGCAGTACTTC	CATQTGSRGEQYF
TRBD1	once	TRBV3-1/TRBV3-2	TRBJ2-2	TGTGCCAGCAGCCTCCGGGACAGGGGGAACACCGGGGAGCTGTTTTTT	CASSLRDRGNTGELFF
NA	NA	TRBV28	TRBJ1-1	TGTGCCAGCAGTTTATTGACAGGTGAAGCTTTCTTT	CASSLLTGEAFF
TRBD2	NA	TRBV11-2	TRBJ2-5	TGTGCCAGCAGCTCTCGGACTAGCGGGTACCAAGAGACCCAGTACTTC	CASSSRTSGYQETQYF
TRBD1	NA	TRBV11-2	TRBJ1-3	TGTGCCAGCAGCTTAGAGGGACAGGGTGTCGGAAACACCATATATTTT	CASSLEGQGVGNTIYF
NA	NA	TRBV5-4	TRBJ1-4	TGTGCCAGCAGCACGAGGCCCGGGGAAAAACTGTTTTTT	CASSTRPGEKLFF
NA	NA	TRBV5-6	TRBJ1-1	TGTGCCAGCAGCTTGGCGACAGAGAACACTGAAGCTTTCTTT	CASSLATENTEAFF
NA	NA	TRBV28	TRBJ2-7	TGTGCCAGCAGTTTAAGTCGGTTGCCCTACGAGCAGTACTTC	CASSLSRLPYEQYF
TRBD1	NA	TRBV9	TRBJ1-2	TGTGCCAGCAGCCCCCGTCCGACAGGGATGAACTATGGCTACACCTTC	CASSPRPTGMNYGYTF
NA	NA	TRBV4-3	TRBJ1-5	TGCGCCAGCAGCCAAAGGAGGGGTCAGCCCCAGCATTTT	CASSQRRGQPQHF
TRBD2	few	TRBV5-6	TRBJ2-1	TGTGCCAGCAGCTTGGCTGGCGGGAGAAGATACAATGAGCAGTTCTTC	CASSLAGGRRYNEQFF
TRBD2	once	TRBV6-5	TRBJ2-7	TGTGCCAGCATCGGGACTAGTCGCTACGAGCAGTACTTC	CASIGTSRYEQYF
NA	NA	TRBV6-2/TRBV6-3	TRBJ2-1	TGTGCCAGCAGCAAGCCCGGTAATGAGCAGTTCTTC	CASSKPGNEQFF
NA	NA	TRBV9	TRBJ1-2	TGTGCCAGCAGCGTAGGGGCAGCTAACTATGGCTACACCTTC	CASSVGAANYGYTF
TRBD2	NA	TRBV7-6	TRBJ2-7	TGTGCCAGCAGCCTGGGGCGGGAGAGGGCCGAGCAGTACTTC	CASSLGRERAEQYF
TRBD1	NA	TRBV6-6	TRBJ2-3	TGTGCCAGCAGCCTAGACAGGGCGTACGGCACAGATACGCAGTATTTT	CASSLDRAYGTDTQYF
TRBD1	NA	TRBV24-1	TRBJ1-4	TGTGCCACATCTCCCGGGACAGGGGAAAAACTGTTTTTT	CATSPGTGEKLFF
TRBD2	NA	TRBV2	TRBJ2-7	TGTGCCAGCAAGGGGACTAGCGGCACCTACGAGCAGTACTTC	CASKGTSGTYEQYF
TRBD1	NA	TRBV30	TRBJ2-6	TGTGCCTTTCCGGGACAGGCGTTCTCTGGGGCCAACGTCCTGACTTTC	CAFPGQAFSGANVLTF
TRBD1	once	TRBV6-5	TRBJ1-2	TGTGCCGACAGGGACCCCCGGGGCTACACCTTC	CADRDPRGYTF
TRBD2	NA	TRBV5-1	TRBJ2-7	TGCGCCAGCAGTTTCACTAGCGGGAACGAGCAGTACTTC	CASSFTSGNEQYF
TRBD1	NA	TRBV11-2	TRBJ2-1	TGTGCCAGCAGCCGCCCAGGGGGCACCTACAATGAGCAGTTCTTC	CASSRPGGTYNEQFF
NA	NA	TRBV19	TRBJ1-5	TGTGCCACCTCATACAGGGACTACAATCAGCCCCAGCATTTT	CATSYRDYNQPQHF
TRBD1	NA	TRBV19	TRBJ2-7	TGTGCCAGTAGTATGGGACAGGGATCCTCCGACGAGCAGTACTTC	CASSMGQGSSDEQYF
NA	NA	TRBV5-1	TRBJ1-1	TGCGCCAGCAGCATAGATTCGAACACTGAAGCTTTCTTT	CASSIDSNTEAFF
NA	NA	TRBV3-1/TRBV3-2	TRBJ2-3	TGTGCCAGCAGCCAATCAGCGGGTTCCACAGATACGCAGTATTTT	CASSQSAGSTDTQYF
TRBD2	NA	TRBV24-1	TRBJ2-2	TGTGCCACCAGTGATTGGACTAGCGGGAGCACCGGGGAGCTGTTTTTT	CATSDWTSGSTGELFF
NA	NA	TRBV18	TRBJ2-2	TGTGCCAGCTCAAGAATTTACGGACAGAACACCGGGGAGCTGTTTTTT	CASSRIYGQNTGELFF
NA	few	TRBV23-1	TRBJ1-1	TGCGCCAGCAGTCAATCGACAGAAATGAACACTGAAGCTTTCTTT	CASSQSTEMNTEAFF
TRBD2	NA	TRBV11-1	TRBJ2-1	TGTGCCAGCAGCTGGGAGGGGGAGCAGTTCTTC	CASSWEGEQFF
NA	NA	TRBV5-1	TRBJ2-1	TGCGCCAGCAGCTTGGCGGCCGGGAGCTCCTACAATGAGCAGTTCTTC	CASSLAAGSSYNEQFF
NA	NA	TRBV5-6	TRBJ1-1	TGTGCCAGCAGGAGGCAGGAGGGGCTGCTGAACACTGAAGCTTTCTTT	CASRRQEGLLNTEAFF
TRBD1	NA	TRBV5-1	TRBJ1-5	TGCGCCAGCAGCCGGACAGGGGGTTATGAGCCCCAGCATTTT	CASSRTGGYEPQHF
TRBD1	NA	TRBV6-1	TRBJ1-1	TGTGCCAGCAGTGAATACCTAATGACAGGGTGGGAAACTGAAGCTTTCTTT	CASSEYLMTGWETEAFF
TRBD1	NA	TRBV27	TRBJ2-1	TGTGCCAGCAGTTTATGGGGACAGAACAATGAGCAGTTCTTC	CASSLWGQNNEQFF
NA	once	TRBV6-2/TRBV6-3	TRBJ1-1	TGTGCCAGCAGTTCTGCTATGAACACTGAAGCTTTCTTT	CASSSAMNTEAFF
TRBD2	once	TRBV3-1/TRBV3-2	TRBJ2-4	TGTGCCAGAGGGAGCGGGAGAGTGAGGGCCAAAAACATTCAGTACTTC	CARGSGRVRAKNIQYF
NA	NA	TRBV9	TRBJ2-1	TGTGCCAGCAGCCCATTGGGGCAGAGGCTGTTCTTC	CASSPLGQRLFF
TRBD1	NA	TRBV20-1	TRBJ1-2	TGCAGTGGCCAGGGGGCTGGGGGCTACACCTTC	CSGQGAGGYTF
NA	NA	TRBV19	TRBJ2-5	TGTGCCAGTAGTATAGATCTACCAGGGCAAGAGACCCAGTACTTC	CASSIDLPGQETQYF
TRBD2	NA	TRBV30	TRBJ2-3	TGTGCCTGGAGAGCGGGAGGGCCGAGTACGCAGTATTTT	CAWRAGGPSTQYF
TRBD1	NA	TRBV19	TRBJ2-7	TGTGCCAGTAGTATTGGGACAGACTCCTACGAGCAGTACTTC	CASSIGTDSYEQYF
TRBD1	NA	TRBV3-1/TRBV3-2	TRBJ1-4	TGTGCCAGCAGCCTAGGACAGGGGGTGCAAAAACTGTTTTTT	CASSLGQGVQKLFF
TRBD2	NA	TRBV14	TRBJ2-5	TGTGCCAGCAGTCCGACTAGCGGGAGACGAGAGACCCAGTACTTC	CASSPTSGRRETQYF
TRBD1	NA	TRBV5-1	TRBJ2-3	TGCGCCAGCAGCTTGGATGGGACAGACACAGATACGCAGTATTTT	CASSLDGTDTDTQYF